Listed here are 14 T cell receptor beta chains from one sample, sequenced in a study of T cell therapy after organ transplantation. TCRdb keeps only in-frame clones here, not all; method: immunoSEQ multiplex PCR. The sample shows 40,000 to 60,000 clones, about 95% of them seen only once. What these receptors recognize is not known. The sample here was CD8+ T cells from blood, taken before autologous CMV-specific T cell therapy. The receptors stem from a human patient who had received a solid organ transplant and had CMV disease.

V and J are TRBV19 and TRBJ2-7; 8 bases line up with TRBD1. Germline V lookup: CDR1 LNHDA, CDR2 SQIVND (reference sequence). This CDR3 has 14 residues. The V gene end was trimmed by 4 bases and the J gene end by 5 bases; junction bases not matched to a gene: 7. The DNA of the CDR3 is TGTGCCAGTAGTACCTGGACAGGGAACAACGAGCAGTACTTC. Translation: CASSTWTGNNEQYF.

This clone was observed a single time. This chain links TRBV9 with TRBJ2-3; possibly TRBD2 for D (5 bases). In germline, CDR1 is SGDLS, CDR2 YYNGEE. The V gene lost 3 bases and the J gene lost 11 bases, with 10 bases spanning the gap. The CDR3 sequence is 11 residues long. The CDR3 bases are TGTGCCAGCAGCGCACTAGGGAGGCAGTATTTT. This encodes CASSALGRQYF.

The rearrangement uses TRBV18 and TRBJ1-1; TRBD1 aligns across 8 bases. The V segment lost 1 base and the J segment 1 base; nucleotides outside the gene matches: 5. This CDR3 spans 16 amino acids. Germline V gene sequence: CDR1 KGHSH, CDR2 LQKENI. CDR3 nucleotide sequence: TGTGCCAGCTCACCACTCTCAGGGGGCCCGAACACTGAAGCTTTCTTT. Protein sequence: CASSPLSGGPNTEAFF.

The CDR3 loop reads CASSLFDEQFF. The CDR3, as DNA: TGTGCCAGCAGTTTATTTGATGAGCAGTTCTTC. This chain connects TRBV27 to TRBJ2-1; D not resolved. In germline, CDR1 is MNHEY, CDR2 SMNVEV (reference sequence). Trimming took off 1 base at V and 8 bases at J, with 3 bases between the two ends. The CDR3 has 11 amino acids.

The CDR3 bases are TGTGCCAGCAGCTTGGGGGCAGGCTTCTCCTACGAGCAGTACTTC. This codes for CASSLGAGFSYEQYF. The chain is built from TRBV5-6 and TRBJ2-7, with D uncertain. Germline values: CDR1 SGHDT, CDR2 YYEEEE. The V end was cut by 0 bases, the J end by 0 bases, with 10 bases between. This CDR3 region has 15 residues. The whole variable domain, filled in from reference TRBV5-6 and TRBJ2-7, reads DAGVTQSPTHLIKTRGQQVTLRCSPKSGHDTVSWYQQALGQGPQFIFQYYEEEERQRGNFPDRFSGHQFPNYSSELNVNALLLGDSALYLCASSLGAGFSYEQYFGPGTRLTVT.

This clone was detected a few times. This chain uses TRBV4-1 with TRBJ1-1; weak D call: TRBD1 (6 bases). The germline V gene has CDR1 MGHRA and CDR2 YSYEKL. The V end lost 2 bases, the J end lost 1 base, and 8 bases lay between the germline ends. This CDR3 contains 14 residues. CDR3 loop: CASSQLQGNTEAFF. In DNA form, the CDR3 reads TGCGCCAGCAGCCAATTACAGGGGAACACTGAAGCTTTCTTT.

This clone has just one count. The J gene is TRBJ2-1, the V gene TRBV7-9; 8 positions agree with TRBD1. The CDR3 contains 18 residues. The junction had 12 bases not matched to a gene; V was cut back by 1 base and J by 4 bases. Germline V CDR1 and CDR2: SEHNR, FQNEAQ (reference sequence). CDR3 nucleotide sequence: TGTGCCAGCAGCTTAGAAGGCAGGGGGCTCCCCCCGTACAATGAGCAGTTCTTC. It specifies CASSLEGRGLPPYNEQFF.

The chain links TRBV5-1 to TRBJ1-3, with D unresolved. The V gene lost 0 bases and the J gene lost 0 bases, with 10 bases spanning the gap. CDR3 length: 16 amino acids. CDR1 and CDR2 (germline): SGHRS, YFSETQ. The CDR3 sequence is CASSLGAFGSGNTIYF. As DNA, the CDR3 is TGCGCCAGCAGCTTGGGTGCCTTTGGCTCTGGAAACACCATATATTTT.

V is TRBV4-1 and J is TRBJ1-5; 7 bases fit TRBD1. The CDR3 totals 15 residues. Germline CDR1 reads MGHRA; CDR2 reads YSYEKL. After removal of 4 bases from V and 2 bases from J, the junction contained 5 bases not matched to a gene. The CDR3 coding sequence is TGCGCCAGCAGCCTCCGGCAGGGGGGCAATCAGCCCCAGCATTTT. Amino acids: CASSLRQGGNQPQHF.

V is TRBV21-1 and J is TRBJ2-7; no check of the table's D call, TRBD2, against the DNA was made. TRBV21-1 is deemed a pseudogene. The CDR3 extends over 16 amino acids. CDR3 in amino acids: CASTPVTSGSSYEQYF. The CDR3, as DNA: TGTGCCAGCACCCCGGTCACTAGCGGAAGCTCCTACGAGCAGTACTTC.

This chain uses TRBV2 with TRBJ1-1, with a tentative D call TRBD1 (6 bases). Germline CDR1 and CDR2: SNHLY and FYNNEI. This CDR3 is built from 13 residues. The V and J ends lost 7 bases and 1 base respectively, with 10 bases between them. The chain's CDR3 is CASTLTGNTEAFF. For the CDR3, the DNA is TGTGCCAGCACCCTGACAGGGAACACTGAAGCTTTCTTT.

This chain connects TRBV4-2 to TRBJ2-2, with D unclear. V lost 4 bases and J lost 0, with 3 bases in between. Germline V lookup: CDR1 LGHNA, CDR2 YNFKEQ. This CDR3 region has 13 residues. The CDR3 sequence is CASSLTNTGELFF. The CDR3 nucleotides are TGTGCCAGCAGCCTTACGAACACCGGGGAGCTGTTTTTT.

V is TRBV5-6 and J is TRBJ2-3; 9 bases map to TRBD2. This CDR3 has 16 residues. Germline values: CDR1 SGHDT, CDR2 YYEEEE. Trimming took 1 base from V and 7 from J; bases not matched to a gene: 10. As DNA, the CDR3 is TGTGCCAGCAGCTTGAACCTGAGCGGGAGGAGGTATACGCAGTATTTT. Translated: CASSLNLSGRRYTQYF.

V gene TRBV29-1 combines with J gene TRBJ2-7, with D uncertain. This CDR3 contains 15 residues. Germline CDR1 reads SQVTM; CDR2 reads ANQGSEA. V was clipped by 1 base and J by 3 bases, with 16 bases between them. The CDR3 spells CSVEGLVTGDYEQYF. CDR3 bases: TGCAGCGTTGAAGGATTGGTAACGGGCGACTACGAGCAGTACTTC.